This T cell receptor beta chain was identified in a study of OX40 agonist ivuxolimab in advanced cancers. Study information: Earlier treatment with anti-PD-1, anti-PD-L1 or anti-CTLA-4 was permitted, and less than 50% had received some. Partial responses were observed in three patients, of whom one had hepatocellular carcinoma and two had cutaneous melanoma. Study-level points and caveats: Among T cells, CD8+ cells averaged more expanded clones than CD4+ cells.

Libraries were prepared by immunoSEQ multiplex PCR; TCRdb keeps only in-frame clonotypes and omits some of them. This sample has approximately 55,000 clones; roughly 90% occur once, and the top ten carry around 15%. The CDR3 loop spans 15 amino acids. V was trimmed by 0 bases and J by 0 bases, leaving 10 bases between them. Germline-derived CDR1 and CDR2 are GTSNPN and SVGIG (reference sequence). A remark on this clone: What it binds is unknown.

The sequences come from CD4+ or CD8+ T cells sorted from blood, collected in a trial of the OX40 agonist ivuxolimab. The TCR comes from an adult with an advanced solid tumor such as melanoma, head and neck, liver or kidney cancer. The rearrangement links TRBV30 to TRBJ2-3; D gene ambiguous. In DNA, the CDR3 is TGTGCCTGGAGTGTCGGCAGTGTAAGCACAGATACGCAGTATTTT. As protein: CAWSVGSVSTDTQYF.